This T cell receptor (beta chain) derives from a study of response to subunit inactivated influenza vaccine. V shed 5 bases and J 3 bases; nucleotides not matched to a gene: 6. Germline V gene sequence: CDR1 MNHEY, CDR2 SMNVEV (reference sequence). This CDR3 has 16 residues. This clonotype was seen a few times. What it binds is not known. Findings and limits, study-wide: The authors offered the suggestion that each seasonal influenza vaccination recruits few new T cells.

TCRdb recomputed calls from the RT-PCR reads with MiXCR, one row per CDR3 protein. The data contain about 650,000 distinct CDR3 sequences, around 15% of them singletons. This receptor was identified in a man between 45 and 60 years old who received an inactivated influenza vaccine. The source material was PBMCs from blood, sampled 14 days before vaccination. The chain has TRBV27 and TRBJ2-2, with 10 nucleotides matching TRBD2. CDR3 in DNA: TGTGCCAGCAGTAATAGCGGGAGGCGGGACACCGGGGAGCTGTTTTTT. Protein product: CASSNSGRRDTGELFF.